This T cell receptor (beta chain) was recovered during a study of blood T cell repertoires in COVID-19. For the study at large: From the United States, Italy and Spain came samples of acute and convalescent COVID-19. T cells, B-cell-depleted T cells, or PBMCs provided the cDNA or gDNA that served as material.

Germline loops: CDR1 LGHDT, CDR2 YNNKEL (reference sequence). V lost 4 bases and J lost 7; bases outside the gene matches: 5. The CDR3 runs to 13 residues. Study processing details: Nucleated cell counts were estimated from reference gene primer amplification. Measured with immunoSEQ multiplex PCR; TCRdb has only the in-frame clones, and not every one. That table is the source of V, J and clone size, and D and trimming were worked out from the DNA. The top ten hold 3% to 3.5% of the sample, which has approximately 220,000 clones, more than 85% seen once. The sequence was collected from a man in his sixties with acute or convalescent COVID-19. This chain links TRBV3-1 (or the pseudogene TRBV3-2) with TRBJ1-1; TRBD1 agrees at 8 bases. Sequences were obtained from peripheral blood. CDR3 loop: CASSPGQDIEAFF. The CDR3 nucleotides are TGTGCCAGCAGCCCGGGACAGGATATTGAAGCTTTCTTT.